What follows are 5 T cell receptor beta chains derived from one specimen sequenced in a study of blood T cell repertoires in COVID-19. Assay used: immunoSEQ multiplex PCR; TCRdb lists only in-frame clones, some missing. Here the sample spans 140,000 to 150,000 clones, about four fifths being singletons. Sequenced: peripheral blood. Every receptor here comes from a human donor with acute or convalescent COVID-19. The donor label of this sample is uncertain.

CDR3 protein: CASSFAGYEQYF. DNA for the CDR3: TGTGCCAGCAGCTTTGCGGGGTACGAGCAGTACTTC. The rearrangement links TRBV7-2 to TRBJ2-7, with D possibly matching TRBD2 (6 bases). The germline CDR1 and CDR2 sequences are SGHTA and FQGNSA. The germline V and J ends were trimmed by 3 bases and 4 bases, with 7 bases remaining between them. The CDR3 has 12 residues.

V usage is TRBV7-9 and J usage is TRBJ2-7; D uncertain. V was pared by 5 bases and J by 0 bases, with 20 bases between. From germline, CDR1 is SEHNR and CDR2 FQNEAQ (reference sequence). The CDR3 contains 17 residues. As DNA, the CDR3 is TGTGCCAGCAGCCCCCGGGTGGTGCGCCCGAGCTCCTACGAGCAGTACTTC. Protein product: CASSPRVVRPSSYEQYF.

The chain recombines TRBV6-6 with TRBJ2-3, with 7 bases that match TRBD2. This CDR3 has 17 residues. The germline V gene encodes CDR1 MNHNY and CDR2 SVGAGI (reference sequence). V dropped 5 bases and J dropped 2; count of bases not matched to a gene: 13. The CDR3 coding sequence is TGTGCCAGCAGTCTACCCACGTGGGCGGGAGTCACAGATACGCAGTATTTT. Its translation is CASSLPTWAGVTDTQYF.

The chain links TRBV19 to TRBJ1-1; D unclear. Germline V gene data show CDR1 as LNHDA and CDR2 as SQIVND (reference sequence). With 5 bases removed from V and 3 bases from J, the gap between germline ends came to 16 bases. This CDR3 contains 15 residues. CDR3 in amino acids: CASSALVGRDTEAFF. The CDR3 DNA reads TGTGCCAGTAGTGCGTTAGTAGGGAGGGACACTGAAGCTTTCTTT. Full variable domain (outside the CDR3, taken from reference TRBV19 and TRBJ1-1): DGGITQSPKYLFRKEGQNVTLSCEQNLNHDAMYWYRQDPGQGLRLIYYSQIVNDFQKGDIAEGYSVSREKKESFPLTVTSAQKNPTAFYLCASSALVGRDTEAFFGQGTRLTVV.

The chain combines TRBV2 with TRBJ1-1; 7 bases map to TRBD1. V trimming: 6 bases; J trimming: 0 bases; junction bases outside the gene matches: 16. CDR3 length: 18 residues. Germline loops: CDR1 SNHLY, CDR2 FYNNEI. The CDR3 loop reads CASSAFPEGALMNTEAFF. CDR3 sequence (DNA): TGTGCCAGCAGCGCCTTCCCCGAGGGGGCCCTGATGAACACTGAAGCTTTCTTT. Using reference TRBV2 and TRBJ1-1 for the parts outside the CDR3, the full variable domain is EPEVTQTPSHQVTQMGQEVILRCVPISNHLYFYWYRQILGQKVEFLVSFYNNEISEKSEIFDDQFSVERPDGSNFTLKIRSTKLEDSAMYFCASSAFPEGALMNTEAFFGQGTRLTVV.